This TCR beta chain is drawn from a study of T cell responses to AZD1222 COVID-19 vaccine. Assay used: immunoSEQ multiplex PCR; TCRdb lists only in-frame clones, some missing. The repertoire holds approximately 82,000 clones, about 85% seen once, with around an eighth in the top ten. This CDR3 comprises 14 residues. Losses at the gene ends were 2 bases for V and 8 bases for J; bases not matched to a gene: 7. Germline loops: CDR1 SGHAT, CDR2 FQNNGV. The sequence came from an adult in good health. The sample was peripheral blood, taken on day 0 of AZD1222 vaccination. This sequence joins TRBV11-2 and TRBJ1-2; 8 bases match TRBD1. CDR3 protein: CASSLPGQARGYTF. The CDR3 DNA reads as TGTGCCAGCAGCTTACCGGGACAGGCCAGAGGCTACACCTTC.